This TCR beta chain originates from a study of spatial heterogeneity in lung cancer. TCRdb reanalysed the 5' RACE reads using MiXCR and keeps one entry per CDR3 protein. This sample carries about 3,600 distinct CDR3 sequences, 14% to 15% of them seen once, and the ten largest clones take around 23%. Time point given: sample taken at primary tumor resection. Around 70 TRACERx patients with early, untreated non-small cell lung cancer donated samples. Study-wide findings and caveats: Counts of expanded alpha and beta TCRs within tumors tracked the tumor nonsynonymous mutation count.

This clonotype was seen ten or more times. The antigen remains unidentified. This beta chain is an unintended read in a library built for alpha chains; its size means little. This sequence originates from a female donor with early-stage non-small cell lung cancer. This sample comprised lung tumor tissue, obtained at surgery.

The CDR3 reads CSVSGTAASDTQYF. CDR3 bases: TGCAGCGTTTCCGGGACAGCCGCTTCAGATACGCAGTATTTT. This chain uses TRBV29-1 with TRBJ2-3; 7 positions agree with TRBD1. V was pared by 5 bases and J by 4 bases, with 9 bases of the junction left unmatched. The CDR3 is 14 amino acids. Germline-derived CDR1 and CDR2 are SQVTM and ANQGSEA.